The 21 T cell receptor beta chains listed next were all sequenced from one sample in a study of beta chain features in type 1 diabetes. Antigens for these TCRs are unknown. Every bit of the isolated RNA underwent reverse transcription, so sequencing read expressed TCRB transcripts. Profiled with immunoSEQ multiplex PCR; TCRdb holds only in-frame clones, not every one. The sample yields 680,000 or so clones, 10% to 15% seen once. Study observations and caveats: TCRB CDR3s from Type 1 diabetes patients were moderately but significantly shorter in all four CD4+ subsets.

Sequencing was done on a sample of naive CD4+ T cells from blood. The receptor source for this set is a man between 18 and 35 years old with type 1 diabetes.

The rearrangement uses TRBV25-1 and TRBJ2-7, with 8 positions matching TRBD2. There are 15 residues in the CDR3. Per germline, CDR1 MGHDK and CDR2 SYGVNS. V lost 6 bases to trimming and J lost 2 bases; unmatched junction nucleotides: 9. CDR3 nucleotide sequence: TGTGCCAGCAGGGGAAGGGCGGGAGGTACCTACGAGCAGTACTTC. This encodes CASRGRAGGTYEQYF.

This clone has more than one count but fewer than ten. V is TRBV7-9 and J is TRBJ2-7, with a possible D match to TRBD1 (6 bases). The V gene's germline CDR1 is SEHNR and CDR2 FQNEAQ (reference sequence). The CDR3 covers 14 residues. V was clipped by 5 bases and J by 5 bases, with 16 bases between them. CDR3 DNA: TGTGCCAGCAGCCTTCGAGAGGGGGTGGACGAGCAGTACTTC. Protein: CASSLREGVDEQYF.

This chain joins TRBV28 and TRBJ1-2; no clear D. The V end was cut by 8 bases, the J end by 6 bases, with 22 bases between. CDR3 length: 15 amino acids. Germline V CDR1 and CDR2: MDHEN, SYDVKM. CDR3 DNA sequence: TGTGCCAGCTACCCATGGGATGGGGAATCTCATGGCTACACCTTC. Translated, it gives CASYPWDGESHGYTF.

This clone was observed a handful of times. This rearrangement joins TRBV5-1 to TRBJ2-4; possible D gene TRBD1, 6 bases. Between the trimmed V and J ends, which lost 0 bases and 8 bases, there was a span of 15 bases. Germline V CDR1 and CDR2: SGHRS, YFSETQ. The CDR3 sequence is 15 residues long. CDR3 amino acids: CASSLGSPGEDIQYF. The CDR3 bases are TGCGCCAGCAGCTTGGGCTCCCCAGGGGAAGACATTCAGTACTTC.

The chain recombines TRBV7-9 with TRBJ2-2; D remains unclear. This CDR3 is 12 amino acids long. V was clipped by 5 bases and J by 7 bases, with 8 bases between them. Germline assignment: CDR1 SEHNR and CDR2 FQNEAQ (reference sequence). DNA of the CDR3: TGTGCCAGCAGCCCTCTAGGCGGGGAGCTGTTTTTT. Its protein is CASSPLGGELFF.

The V call is TRBV29-1, the J call TRBJ2-7; D is perhaps TRBD2 (7 bases). Trimming pared 4 bases from V and 0 bases from J, leaving 13 bases between. CDR1 and CDR2 from the germline V gene are SQVTM and ANQGSEA. The CDR3 consists of 14 residues. The CDR3 region is CSVGKRGGSYEQYF. The CDR3 DNA follows: TGCAGCGTTGGAAAAAGGGGGGGCTCCTACGAGCAGTACTTC.

This clone was observed a handful of times. The chain is built from TRBV29-1 and TRBJ2-5, with 12 bases identical to TRBD1. The V gene's germline CDR1 is SQVTM and CDR2 ANQGSEA. With 6 bases clipped from V and 5 bases from J, the junction kept 10 bases outside the gene matches. There are 15 residues in the CDR3. The CDR3 loop reads CSVAAGTGGLETQYF. The CDR3, as DNA: TGCAGCGTCGCAGCCGGGACAGGGGGCTTGGAGACCCAGTACTTC. The full variable domain, completed using reference TRBV29-1 and TRBJ2-5, is SAVISQKPSRDICQRGTSLTIQCQVDSQVTMMFWYRQQPGQSLTLIATANQGSEATYESGFVIDKFPISRPNLTFSTLTVSNMSPEDSSIYLCSVAAGTGGLETQYFGPGTRLLVL.

This chain links TRBV5-1 with TRBJ2-3, with D perhaps TRBD1 or TRBD2 (5 bases each). With 0 bases removed from V and 3 bases from J, the gap between germline ends came to 11 bases. CDR3 length equals 15 residues. Germline CDR1 and CDR2: SGHRS and YFSETQ. The CDR3 loop reads CASSLGRDGTDTQYF. The CDR3 nucleotides are TGCGCCAGCAGCTTGGGCAGGGACGGGACAGATACGCAGTATTTT.

The chain links TRBV30 to TRBJ2-3; possibly TRBD1 for D (5 bases). This CDR3 is built from 16 residues. Germline values: CDR1 GTSNPN, CDR2 SVGIG (reference sequence). V was trimmed by 0 bases and J by 2 bases, leaving 15 bases between them. The CDR3 protein is CAWSVRLGVTTDTQYF. CDR3 sequence (DNA): TGTGCCTGGAGTGTACGGTTAGGGGTAACCACAGATACGCAGTATTTT.

The V gene is TRBV9, the J gene TRBJ2-5; D possibly uses TRBD1 or TRBD2 (7 bases each). Germline V gene sequence: CDR1 SGDLS, CDR2 YYNGEE. The CDR3 is made up of 14 amino acids. Trimming removed 3 bases at V and 5 bases at J, with 14 bases between. CDR3 amino acids: CASSASGGAETQYF. CDR3 nucleotides: TGTGCCAGCAGCGCCTCAGGGGGGGCGGAGACCCAGTACTTC.

This CDR3 is CAWSVGGFWSGYTF. The CDR3 region has the DNA TGTGCCTGGAGTGTGGGGGGATTCTGGTCTGGCTACACCTTC. The genes are TRBV30 and TRBJ1-2; weak D call: TRBD1 (5 bases). The V end lost 0 bases, the J end lost 7 bases, and 15 bases lay between the germline ends. The CDR3 covers 14 residues. The germline CDR1 and CDR2 sequences are GTSNPN and SVGIG (reference sequence).

This chain uses TRBV6-1 with TRBJ1-1; D not resolved. CDR1 and CDR2 (germline): MNHNS, SASEGT. This CDR3 region has 11 residues. With 2 bases removed from V and 3 bases from J, the gap between germline ends came to 1 base. The CDR3 DNA sequence: TGTGCCAGCAGTGAACACACTGAAGCTTTCTTT. It is translated as CASSEHTEAFF.

This clone showed up just a few times. The chain is built from TRBV5-1 and TRBJ2-5; TRBD2 matches at 13 bases. The J segment lost 4 bases and the V segment lost 4 bases, leaving 10 bases of the junction unmatched. The CDR3 has 17 amino acids. Germline CDR1 is SGHRS and CDR2 is YFSETQ. DNA for the CDR3: TGCGCCAGCAGCGGCGAGACTAGCGGGGGGTCAGGAGAGACCCAGTACTTC. Protein: CASSGETSGGSGETQYF.

This clone was picked up a small number of times. J is TRBJ1-4 and V is TRBV25-1; the D gene is possibly TRBD1 (5 bases). Trimming shortened V by 6 bases and J by 8 bases, and 19 bases separated the two germline ends. Germline CDR1 MGHDK, CDR2 SYGVNS. The CDR3 has 15 amino acids. The CDR3, as DNA: TGTGCCAGCAGCGATACGGGGACGGGCTGGGAAAAACTGTTTTTT. It encodes CASSDTGTGWEKLFF.

The rearrangement links TRBV7-3 to TRBJ1-1, with D tentatively TRBD1 (5 bases). The CDR3 consists of 14 residues. Trimming took 2 bases from V and 5 from J, leaving 12 bases between them. Germline CDR1 and CDR2: SGHTA and FQGTGA. The CDR3 region has the DNA TGTGCCAGCAGCTTACAGGGTACGGCGACTGAAGCTTTCTTT. It codes for CASSLQGTATEAFF.

V and J are TRBV6-1 and TRBJ1-6, with 7 bases matching TRBD1. Germline loops: CDR1 MNHNS, CDR2 SASEGT. This CDR3 contains 16 residues. V shed 4 bases, J shed 0 bases, and the junction held 3 bases outside the gene matches. The CDR3 DNA follows: TGTGCCAGCAGTGTACAGGGGTTCTCCTATAATTCACCCCTCCACTTT. As protein: CASSVQGFSYNSPLHF.

The chain joins TRBV11-2 to TRBJ1-1, with a tentative D call TRBD1 (5 bases). Germline V gene data show CDR1 as SGHAT and CDR2 as FQNNGV. This CDR3 contains 14 residues. Trimming took 5 bases from V and 0 from J, leaving 10 bases between them. CDR3 amino acids: CASSQGRMNTEAFF. In DNA, the CDR3 is TGTGCCAGCAGCCAGGGACGGATGAACACTGAAGCTTTCTTT.

A few counts support this clone. The CDR3 protein is CSVDNSLTDTQYF. In DNA, the CDR3 is TGCAGCGTTGATAATAGCCTCACAGATACGCAGTATTTT. The chain combines TRBV29-1 with TRBJ2-3; D uncertain. This CDR3 is 13 amino acids long. V shed 3 bases and J shed 2 bases, with 9 bases lying between them. Germline lookup yields CDR1 SQVTM and CDR2 ANQGSEA.

The chain links TRBV18 to TRBJ1-5, with 8 bases aligning to TRBD1. Germline-derived CDR1 and CDR2 are KGHSH and LQKENI. V dropped 2 bases and J dropped 3; count of bases not matched to a gene: 6. The CDR3 runs 16 residues. CDR3 sequence reads: CASSPDRGGNNQPQHF. The DNA for the CDR3 is TGTGCCAGCTCACCAGACAGGGGCGGTAACAATCAGCCCCAGCATTTT.

This chain joins TRBV14 and TRBJ1-2; D uncertain. The CDR3 contains 13 residues. Trimming shortened V by 0 bases and J by 4 bases, and 6 bases separated the two germline ends. Germline-derived CDR1 and CDR2 are SGHDN and FVKESK. Here the CDR3 DNA reads TGTGCCAGCAGCCAAGAGCTCAGCTATGGCTACACCTTC. This sequence encodes CASSQELSYGYTF.

This clone came up a few times. The chain uses TRBV18 and TRBJ1-2, with D tentatively TRBD1 (6 bases). This CDR3 spans 16 amino acids. Germline assignment: CDR1 KGHSH and CDR2 LQKENI. Trimming took 2 bases from V and 1 from J, leaving 14 bases between them. CDR3 sequence: CASSPNRQDLNYGYTF. CDR3 sequence (DNA): TGTGCCAGCTCACCAAACCGACAGGACCTTAACTATGGCTACACCTTC.